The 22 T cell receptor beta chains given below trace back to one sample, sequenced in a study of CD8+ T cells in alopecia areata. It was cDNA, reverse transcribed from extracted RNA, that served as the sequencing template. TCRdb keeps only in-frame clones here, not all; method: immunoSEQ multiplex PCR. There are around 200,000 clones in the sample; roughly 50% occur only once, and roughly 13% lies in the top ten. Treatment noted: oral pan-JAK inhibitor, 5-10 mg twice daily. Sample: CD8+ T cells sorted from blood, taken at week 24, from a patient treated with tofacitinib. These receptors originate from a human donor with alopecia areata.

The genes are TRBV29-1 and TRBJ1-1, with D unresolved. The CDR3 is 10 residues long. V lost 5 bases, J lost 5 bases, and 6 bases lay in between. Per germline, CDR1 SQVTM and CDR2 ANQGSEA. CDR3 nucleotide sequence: TGCAGCGTTCTAGAAACTGAAGCTTTCTTT. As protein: CSVLETEAFF.

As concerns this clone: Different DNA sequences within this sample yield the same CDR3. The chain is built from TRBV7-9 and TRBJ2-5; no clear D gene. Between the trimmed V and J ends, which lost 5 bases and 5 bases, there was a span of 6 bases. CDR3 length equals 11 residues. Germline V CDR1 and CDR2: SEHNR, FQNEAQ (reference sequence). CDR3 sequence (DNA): TGTGCCAGCAGCCCCCGTGAGACCCAGTACTTC. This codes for CASSPRETQYF.

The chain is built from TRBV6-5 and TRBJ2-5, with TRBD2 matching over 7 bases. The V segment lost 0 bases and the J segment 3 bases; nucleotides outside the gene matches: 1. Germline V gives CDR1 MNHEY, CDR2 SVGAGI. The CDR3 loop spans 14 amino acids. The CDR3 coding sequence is TGTGCCAGCAGTTACTCGGGGGGGAAAGAGACCCAGTACTTC. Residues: CASSYSGGKETQYF.

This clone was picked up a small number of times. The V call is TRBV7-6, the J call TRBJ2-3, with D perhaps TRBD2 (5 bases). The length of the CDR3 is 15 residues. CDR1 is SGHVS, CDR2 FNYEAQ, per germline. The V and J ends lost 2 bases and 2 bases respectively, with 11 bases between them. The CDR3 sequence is CASSLPRGATDTQYF. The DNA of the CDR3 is TGTGCCAGCAGCTTACCTCGGGGAGCCACAGATACGCAGTATTTT.

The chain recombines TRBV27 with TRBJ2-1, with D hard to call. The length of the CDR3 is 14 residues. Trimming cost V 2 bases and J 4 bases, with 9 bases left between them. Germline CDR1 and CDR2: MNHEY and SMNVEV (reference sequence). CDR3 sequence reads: CASSLEAEYNEQFF. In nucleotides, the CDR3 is TGTGCCAGCAGTTTAGAGGCCGAATACAATGAGCAGTTCTTC.

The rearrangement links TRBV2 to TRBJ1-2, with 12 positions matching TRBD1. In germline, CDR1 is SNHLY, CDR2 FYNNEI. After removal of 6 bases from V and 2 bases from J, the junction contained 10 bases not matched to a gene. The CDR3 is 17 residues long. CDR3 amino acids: CASRGPDGTGGNYGYTF. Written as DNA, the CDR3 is TGTGCCAGCAGAGGCCCTGACGGGACAGGGGGCAACTATGGCTACACCTTC.

In DNA, the CDR3 is TGTGCCAGCAGGCTAGACAGCGAACTAAGCAATCAGCCCCAGCATTTT. Translation gives CASRLDSELSNQPQHF. V usage is TRBV2 and J usage is TRBJ1-5; tentative D call: TRBD1 (5 bases). The CDR3 is 16 amino acids. Germline V gene sequence: CDR1 SNHLY, CDR2 FYNNEI. V gave up 6 bases and J gave up 1 base, with 16 bases separating them.

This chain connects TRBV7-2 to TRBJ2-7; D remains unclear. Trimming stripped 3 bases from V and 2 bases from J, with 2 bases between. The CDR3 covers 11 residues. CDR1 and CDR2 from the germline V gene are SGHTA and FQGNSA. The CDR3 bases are TGTGCCAGCAGCTTCGCCTACGAGCAGTACTTC. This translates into CASSFAYEQYF.

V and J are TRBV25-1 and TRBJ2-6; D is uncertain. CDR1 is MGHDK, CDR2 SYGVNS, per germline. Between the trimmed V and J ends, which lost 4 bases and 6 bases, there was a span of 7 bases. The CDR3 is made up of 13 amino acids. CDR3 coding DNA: TGTGCCAGCAGTGCCCAGTCGGCCAACGTCCTGACTTTC. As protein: CASSAQSANVLTF.

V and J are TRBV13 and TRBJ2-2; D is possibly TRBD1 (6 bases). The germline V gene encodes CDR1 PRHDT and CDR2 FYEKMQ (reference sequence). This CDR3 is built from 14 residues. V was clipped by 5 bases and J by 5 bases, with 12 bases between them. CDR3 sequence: CASSPRTVTGELFF. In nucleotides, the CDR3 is TGTGCCAGCAGCCCCAGGACAGTTACCGGGGAGCTGTTTTTT.

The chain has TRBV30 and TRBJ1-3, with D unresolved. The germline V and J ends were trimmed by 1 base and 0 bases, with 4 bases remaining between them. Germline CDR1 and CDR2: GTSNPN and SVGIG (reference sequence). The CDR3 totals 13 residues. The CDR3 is CAWSASSGNTIYF. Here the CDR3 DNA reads TGTGCCTGGAGTGCGAGCTCTGGAAACACCATATATTTT.

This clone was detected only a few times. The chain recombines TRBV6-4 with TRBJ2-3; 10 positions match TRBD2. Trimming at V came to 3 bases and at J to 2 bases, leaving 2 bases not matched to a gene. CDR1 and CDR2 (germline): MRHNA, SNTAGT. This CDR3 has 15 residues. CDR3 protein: CASSETSGDTDTQYF. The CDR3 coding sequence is TGTGCCAGCAGTGAAACTAGCGGGGACACAGATACGCAGTATTTT.

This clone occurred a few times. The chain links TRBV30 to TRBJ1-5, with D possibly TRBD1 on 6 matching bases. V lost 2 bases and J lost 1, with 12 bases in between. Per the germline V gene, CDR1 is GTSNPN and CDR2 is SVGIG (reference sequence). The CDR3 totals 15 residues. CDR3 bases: TGTGCCTGGAGTCTTCAGGGGAGAAGCAATCAGCCCCAGCATTTT. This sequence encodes CAWSLQGRSNQPQHF. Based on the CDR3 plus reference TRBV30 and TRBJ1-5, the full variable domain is SQTIHQWPATLVQPVGSPLSLECTVEGTSNPNLYWYRQAAGRGLQLLFYSVGIGQISSEVPQNLSASRPQDRQFILSSKKLLLSDSGFYLCAWSLQGRSNQPQHFGDGTRLSIL.

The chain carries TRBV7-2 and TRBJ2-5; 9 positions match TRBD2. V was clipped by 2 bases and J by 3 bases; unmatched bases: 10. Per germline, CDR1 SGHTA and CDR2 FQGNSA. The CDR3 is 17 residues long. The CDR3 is CASSLRLSGGSKETQYF. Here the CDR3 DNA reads TGTGCCAGCAGCTTACGGCTTAGCGGGGGCTCCAAAGAGACCCAGTACTTC. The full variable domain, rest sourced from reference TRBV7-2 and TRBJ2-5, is GAGVSQSPSNKVTEKGKDVELRCDPISGHTALYWYRQSLGQGLEFLIYFQGNSAPDKSGLPSDRFSAERTGGSVSTLTIQRTQQEDSAVYLCASSLRLSGGSKETQYFGPGTRLLVL.

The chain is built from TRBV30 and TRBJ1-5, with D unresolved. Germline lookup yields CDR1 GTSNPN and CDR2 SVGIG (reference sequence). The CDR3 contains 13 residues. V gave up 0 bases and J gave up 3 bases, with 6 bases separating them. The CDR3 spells CAWSVSINQPQHF. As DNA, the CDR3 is TGTGCCTGGAGTGTGTCCATCAATCAGCCCCAGCATTTT.

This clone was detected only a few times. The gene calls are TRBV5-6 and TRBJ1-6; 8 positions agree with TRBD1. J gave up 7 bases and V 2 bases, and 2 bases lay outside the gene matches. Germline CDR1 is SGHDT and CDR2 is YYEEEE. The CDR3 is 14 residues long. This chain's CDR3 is CASSFGQGNSPLHF. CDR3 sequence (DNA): TGTGCCAGCAGCTTCGGACAGGGCAATTCACCCCTCCACTTT.

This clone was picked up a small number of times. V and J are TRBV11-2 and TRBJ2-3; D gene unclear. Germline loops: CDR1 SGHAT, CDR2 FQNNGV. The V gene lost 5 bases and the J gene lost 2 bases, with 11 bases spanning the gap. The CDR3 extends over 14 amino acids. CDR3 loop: CASSVLYYTDTQYF. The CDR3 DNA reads TGTGCCAGCAGCGTTCTGTATTACACAGATACGCAGTATTTT.

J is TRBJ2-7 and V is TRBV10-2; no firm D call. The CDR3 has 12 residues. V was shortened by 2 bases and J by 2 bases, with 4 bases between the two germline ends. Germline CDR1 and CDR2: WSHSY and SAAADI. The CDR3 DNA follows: TGCGCCAGCAGTGAGCGTCCCTACGAGCAGTACTTC. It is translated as CASSERPYEQYF.

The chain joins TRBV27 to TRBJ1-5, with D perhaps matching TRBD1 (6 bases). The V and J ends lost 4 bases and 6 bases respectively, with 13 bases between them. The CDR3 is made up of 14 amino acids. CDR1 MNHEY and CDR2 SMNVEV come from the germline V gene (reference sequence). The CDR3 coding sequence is TGTGCCAGCAGTTACACAGGGTCGGGTCAGCCCCAGCATTTT. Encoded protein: CASSYTGSGQPQHF.

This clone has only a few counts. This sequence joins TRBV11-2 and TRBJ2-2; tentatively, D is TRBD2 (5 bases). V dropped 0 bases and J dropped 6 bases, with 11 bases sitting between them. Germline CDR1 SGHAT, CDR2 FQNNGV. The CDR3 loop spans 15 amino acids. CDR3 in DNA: TGTGCCAGCAGCTTAGATGCTAGCAGAGCCGGGGAGCTGTTTTTT. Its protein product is CASSLDASRAGELFF. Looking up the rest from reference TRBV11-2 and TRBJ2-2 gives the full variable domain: EAGVAQSPRYKIIEKRQSVAFWCNPISGHATLYWYQQILGQGPKLLIQFQNNGVVDDSQLPKDRFSAERLKGVDSTLKIQPAKLEDSAVYLCASSLDASRAGELFFGEGSRLTVL.

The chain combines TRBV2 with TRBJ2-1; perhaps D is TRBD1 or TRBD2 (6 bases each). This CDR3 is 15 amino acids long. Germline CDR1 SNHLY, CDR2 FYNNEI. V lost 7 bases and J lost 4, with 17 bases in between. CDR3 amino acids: CASTDRSAGYNEQFF. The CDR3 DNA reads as TGTGCCAGCACCGACAGGTCCGCGGGGTACAATGAGCAGTTCTTC.

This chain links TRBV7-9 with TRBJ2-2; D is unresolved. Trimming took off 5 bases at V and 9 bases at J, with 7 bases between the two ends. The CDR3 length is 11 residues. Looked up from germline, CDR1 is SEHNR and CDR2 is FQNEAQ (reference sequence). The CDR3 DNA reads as TGTGCCAGCAGCCTACGGAGGGAGCTGTTTTTT. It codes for CASSLRRELFF.